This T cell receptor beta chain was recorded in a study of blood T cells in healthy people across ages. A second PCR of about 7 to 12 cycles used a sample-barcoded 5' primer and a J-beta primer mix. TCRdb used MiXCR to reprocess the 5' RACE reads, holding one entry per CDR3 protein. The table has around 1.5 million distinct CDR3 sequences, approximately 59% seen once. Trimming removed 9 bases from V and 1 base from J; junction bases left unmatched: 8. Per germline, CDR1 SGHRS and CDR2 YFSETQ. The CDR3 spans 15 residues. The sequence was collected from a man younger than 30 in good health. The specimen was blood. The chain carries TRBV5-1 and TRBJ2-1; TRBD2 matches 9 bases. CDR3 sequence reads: CATREGPTSYNEQFF. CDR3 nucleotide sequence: TGCGCCACGCGGGAGGGCCCGACGTCCTACAATGAGCAGTTCTTC.